This TCR beta chain was recovered during a study of T cells after posttransplantation cyclophosphamide. This clone appeared many times. Its antigen remains unknown. Using immunoSEQ multiplex PCR, the repertoire was profiled, and TCRdb retains in-frame clones only, with some absent. The counts give tens of thousands of clones, none of them seen only once; under 7.5% is held by the top ten. This related bone marrow graft donor gave peripheral blood on the day of marrow donation. Study outcomes and limitations: Blood and skin or GI T cell repertoires showed limited TRB overlap. Donor CD8+ memory clones often dominated recipient blood repertoires at later times.

Germline trimming cut 4 bases from V and 3 bases from J; bases unmatched to any gene: 8. The length of the CDR3 is 15 residues. Germline V gene sequence: CDR1 SEHNR, CDR2 FQNEAQ (reference sequence). Sequences were obtained from PBMCs. This sequence was found in a woman aged 60-75 years in good health, CMV-negative, and a related stem cell transplant donor. The genes are TRBV7-9 and TRBJ2-7; 8 nucleotides agree with TRBD1. DNA for the CDR3: TGTGCCAGCAGCTCTCCTACGACAGGGGACTACGAGCAGTACTTC. It specifies CASSSPTTGDYEQYF. Supplemented by reference TRBV7-9 and TRBJ2-7, the full variable domain reads DTGVSQNPRHKITKRGQNVTFRCDPISEHNRLYWYRQTLGQGPEFLTYFQNEAQLEKSRLLSDRFSAERPKGSFSTLEIQRTEQGDSAMYLCASSSPTTGDYEQYFGPGTRLTVT.